The source of this TCR beta chain is a study of blood T cell repertoires in COVID-19. The CDR3 length is 15 residues. V was clipped by 3 bases and J by 6 bases, with 18 bases between them. Germline V gene lookup returns CDR1 WNHNN and CDR2 SYGVQD (reference sequence). Original analysis: Reference gene primer amplification gave estimated nucleated cell counts. Produced via immunoSEQ multiplex PCR; TCRdb's table is partial and in-frame only. For V, J and clone size, that table is used; D and trimming come from the DNA. The repertoire includes some 180,000 clones, around 79% of them detected once, and 6% sits in the top ten. Seattle researchers signed up patients amid active infection and tracked them longitudinally.

The rearrangement joins TRBV10-1 to TRBJ2-7; weak D call: TRBD2 (5 bases). Sequenced sample: peripheral blood. The receptor's source is a woman aged 40 to 50 with COVID-19, enrolled during active disease. The CDR3 region is CASSESGSSIGEQYF. In nucleotides, the CDR3 is TGCGCCAGCAGTGAATCGGGATCCTCAATAGGCGAGCAGTACTTC.